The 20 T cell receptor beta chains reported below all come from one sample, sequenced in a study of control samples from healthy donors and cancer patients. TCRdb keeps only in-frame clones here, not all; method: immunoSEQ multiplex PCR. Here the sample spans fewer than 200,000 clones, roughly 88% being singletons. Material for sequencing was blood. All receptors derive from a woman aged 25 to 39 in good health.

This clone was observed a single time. Written as DNA, the CDR3 is TGTGCCAGCAGCACGAGGACAGCGGGCGTGGAAAAACTGTTTTTT. As protein: CASSTRTAGVEKLFF. V gene TRBV3-1 (or the pseudogene TRBV3-2) combines with J gene TRBJ1-4; tentative D call: TRBD1 (6 bases). Deletions cut 5 bases from V and 8 bases from J, with 18 bases between. Germline V gene sequence: CDR1 LGHDT, CDR2 YNNKEL (reference sequence). The CDR3 consists of 15 residues.

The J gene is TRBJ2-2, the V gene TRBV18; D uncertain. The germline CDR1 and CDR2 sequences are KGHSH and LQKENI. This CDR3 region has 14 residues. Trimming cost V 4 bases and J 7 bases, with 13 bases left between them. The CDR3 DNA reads TGTGCCAGCTCACTTAGGGCTAACGGCGGGGAGCTGTTTTTT. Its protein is CASSLRANGGELFF.

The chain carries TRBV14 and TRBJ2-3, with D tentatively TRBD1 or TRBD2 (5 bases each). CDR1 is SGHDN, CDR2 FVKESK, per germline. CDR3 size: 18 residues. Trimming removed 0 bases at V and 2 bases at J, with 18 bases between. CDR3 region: CASSQEWYGTRNTDTQYF. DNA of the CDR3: TGTGCCAGCAGCCAAGAATGGTACGGGACCCGTAACACAGATACGCAGTATTTT. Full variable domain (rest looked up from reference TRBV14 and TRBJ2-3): EAGVTQFPSHSVIEKGQTVTLRCDPISGHDNLYWYRRVMGKEIKFLLHFVKESKQDESGMPNNRFLAERTGGTYSTLKVQPAELEDSGVYFCASSQEWYGTRNTDTQYFGPGTRLTVL.

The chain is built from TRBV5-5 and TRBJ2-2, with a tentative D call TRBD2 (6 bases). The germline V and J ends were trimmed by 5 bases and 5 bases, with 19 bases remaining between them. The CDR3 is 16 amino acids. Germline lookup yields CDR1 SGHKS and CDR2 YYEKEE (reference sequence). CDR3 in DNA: TGTGCCAGCAGGACCCTTCAGGGCGCGGGGACCGGGGAGCTGTTTTTT. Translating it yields CASRTLQGAGTGELFF.

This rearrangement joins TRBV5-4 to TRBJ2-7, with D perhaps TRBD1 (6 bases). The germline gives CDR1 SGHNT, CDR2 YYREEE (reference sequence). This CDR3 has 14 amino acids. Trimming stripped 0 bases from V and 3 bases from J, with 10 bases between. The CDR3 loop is CASSLEAGVYEQYV. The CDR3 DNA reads TGTGCCAGCAGCTTGGAGGCAGGGGTCTACGAGCAGTACGTC.

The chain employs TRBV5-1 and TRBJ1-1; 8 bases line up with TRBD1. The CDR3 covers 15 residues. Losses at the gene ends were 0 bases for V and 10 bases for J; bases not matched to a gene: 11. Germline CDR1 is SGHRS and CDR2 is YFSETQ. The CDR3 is CASSLERDRNSVAFF. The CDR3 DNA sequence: TGCGCCAGCAGCTTGGAGCGGGACAGGAACTCCGTAGCTTTCTTT.

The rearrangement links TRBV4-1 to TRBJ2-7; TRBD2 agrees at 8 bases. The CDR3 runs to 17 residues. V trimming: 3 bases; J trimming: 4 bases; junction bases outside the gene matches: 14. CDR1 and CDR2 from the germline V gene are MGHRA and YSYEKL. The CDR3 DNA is TGCGCCAGCAGCCAGAGTTCCGCCGGGACTAGTAAGTACGAGCAGTACTTC. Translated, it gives CASSQSSAGTSKYEQYF.

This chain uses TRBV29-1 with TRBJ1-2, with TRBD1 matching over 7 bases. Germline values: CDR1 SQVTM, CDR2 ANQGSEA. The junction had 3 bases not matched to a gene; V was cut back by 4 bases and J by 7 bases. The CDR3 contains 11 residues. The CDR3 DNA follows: TGCAGCGTTGCAGGGGGATCTGGCTACACCTTC. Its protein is CSVAGGSGYTF.

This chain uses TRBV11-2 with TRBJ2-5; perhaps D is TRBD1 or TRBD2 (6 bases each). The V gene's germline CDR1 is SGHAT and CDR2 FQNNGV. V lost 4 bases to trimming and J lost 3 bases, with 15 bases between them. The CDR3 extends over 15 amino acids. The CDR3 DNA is TGTGCCAGCAGCTATAGGGAGAGGGGGGAAGAGACCCAGTACTTC. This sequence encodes CASSYRERGEETQYF.

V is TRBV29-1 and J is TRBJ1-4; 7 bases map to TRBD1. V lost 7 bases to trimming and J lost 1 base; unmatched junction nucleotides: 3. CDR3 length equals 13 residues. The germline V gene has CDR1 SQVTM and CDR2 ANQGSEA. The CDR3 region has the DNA TGCAGCGCCGGGGACAGAACTAATGAAAAACTGTTTTTT. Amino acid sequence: CSAGDRTNEKLFF.

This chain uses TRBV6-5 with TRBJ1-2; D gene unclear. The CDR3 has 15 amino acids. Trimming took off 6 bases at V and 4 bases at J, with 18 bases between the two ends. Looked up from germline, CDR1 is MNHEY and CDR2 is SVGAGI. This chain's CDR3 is CASRPSRGSPYGYTF. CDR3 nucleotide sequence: TGTGCCAGCAGACCCTCCCGTGGGTCCCCCTATGGCTACACCTTC.

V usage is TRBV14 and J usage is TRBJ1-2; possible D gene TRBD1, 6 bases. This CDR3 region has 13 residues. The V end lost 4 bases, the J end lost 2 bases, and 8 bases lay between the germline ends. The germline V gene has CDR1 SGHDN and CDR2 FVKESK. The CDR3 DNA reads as TGTGCCAGCAGCCGTGGACAGAACTATGGCTACACCTTC. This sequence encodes CASSRGQNYGYTF.

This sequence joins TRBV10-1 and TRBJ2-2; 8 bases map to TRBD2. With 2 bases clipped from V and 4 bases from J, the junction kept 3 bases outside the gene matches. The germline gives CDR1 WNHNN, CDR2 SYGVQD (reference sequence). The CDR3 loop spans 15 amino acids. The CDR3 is CASSENRGGTGELFF. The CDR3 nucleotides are TGCGCCAGCAGTGAGAACCGGGGGGGCACCGGGGAGCTGTTTTTT.

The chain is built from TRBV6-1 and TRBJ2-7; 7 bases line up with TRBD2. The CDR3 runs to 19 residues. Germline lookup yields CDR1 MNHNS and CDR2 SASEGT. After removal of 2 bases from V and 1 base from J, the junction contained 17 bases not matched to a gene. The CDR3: CASSEFLRGSATLSYEQYV. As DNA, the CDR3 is TGTGCCAGCAGTGAATTTCTGCGGGGGTCAGCAACACTTTCCTACGAGCAGTACGTC.

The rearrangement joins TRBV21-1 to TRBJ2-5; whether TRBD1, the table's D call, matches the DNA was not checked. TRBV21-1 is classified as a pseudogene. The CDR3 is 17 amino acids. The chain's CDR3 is CASSCAPEGHRQETQYF. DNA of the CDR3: TGTGCCAGCAGCTGCGCGCCGGAAGGACACCGACAAGAGACCCAGTACTTC.

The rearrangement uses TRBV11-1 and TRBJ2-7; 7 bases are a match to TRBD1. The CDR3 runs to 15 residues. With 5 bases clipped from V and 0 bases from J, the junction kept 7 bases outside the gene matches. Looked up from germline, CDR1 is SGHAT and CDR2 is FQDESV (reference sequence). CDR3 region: CASSPDRVFSYEQYF. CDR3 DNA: TGTGCCAGCAGCCCCGACAGGGTATTCTCCTACGAGCAGTACTTC.

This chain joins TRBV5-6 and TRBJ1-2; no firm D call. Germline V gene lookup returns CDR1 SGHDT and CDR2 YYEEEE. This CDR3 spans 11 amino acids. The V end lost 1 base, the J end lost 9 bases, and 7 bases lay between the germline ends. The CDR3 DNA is TGTGCCAGCAGCTTGTCGGCTAGCTACACCTTC. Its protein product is CASSLSASYTF.

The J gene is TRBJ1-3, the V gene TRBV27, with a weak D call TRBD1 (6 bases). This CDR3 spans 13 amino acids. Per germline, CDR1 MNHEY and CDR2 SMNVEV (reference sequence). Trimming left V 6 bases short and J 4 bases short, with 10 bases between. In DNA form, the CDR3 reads TGTGCCAGCAGCTGGACAGCCGGAAACACCATATATTTT. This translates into CASSWTAGNTIYF.

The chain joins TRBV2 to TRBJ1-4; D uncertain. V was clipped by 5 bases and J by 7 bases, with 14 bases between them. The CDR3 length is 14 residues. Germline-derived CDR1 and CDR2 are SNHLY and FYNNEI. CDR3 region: CASSRGQRSEKLFF. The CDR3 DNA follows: TGTGCCAGCAGTCGCGGGCAGAGGAGTGAAAAACTGTTTTTT.

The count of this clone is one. CDR3 sequence reads: CASSLAPSGGTDTQYF. DNA of the CDR3: TGCGCCAGCAGCTTGGCTCCTAGCGGGGGCACAGATACGCAGTATTTT. The chain recombines TRBV5-1 with TRBJ2-3; the match to TRBD2 covers 9 bases. Germline CDR1 is SGHRS and CDR2 is YFSETQ. The V gene end was trimmed by 0 bases and the J gene end by 1 base; junction bases not matched to a gene: 3. The CDR3 spans 16 residues.